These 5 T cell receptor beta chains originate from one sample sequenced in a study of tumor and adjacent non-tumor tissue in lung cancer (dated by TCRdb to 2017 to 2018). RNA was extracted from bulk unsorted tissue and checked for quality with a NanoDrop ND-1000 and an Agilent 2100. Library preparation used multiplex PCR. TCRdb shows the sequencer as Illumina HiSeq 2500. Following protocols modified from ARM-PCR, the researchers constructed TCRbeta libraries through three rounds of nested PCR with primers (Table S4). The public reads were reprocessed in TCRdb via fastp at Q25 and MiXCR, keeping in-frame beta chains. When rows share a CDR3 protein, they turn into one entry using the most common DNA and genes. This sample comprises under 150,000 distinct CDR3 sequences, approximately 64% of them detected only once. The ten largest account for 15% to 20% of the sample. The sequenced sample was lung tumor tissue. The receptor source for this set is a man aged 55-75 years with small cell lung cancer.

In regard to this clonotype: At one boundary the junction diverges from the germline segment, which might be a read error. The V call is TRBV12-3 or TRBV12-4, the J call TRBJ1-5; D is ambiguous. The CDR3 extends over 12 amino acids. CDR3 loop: CASGFSEQPQHF. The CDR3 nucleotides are TGTGCCAGCGGTTTCAGTGAGCAGCCCCAGCATTTT.

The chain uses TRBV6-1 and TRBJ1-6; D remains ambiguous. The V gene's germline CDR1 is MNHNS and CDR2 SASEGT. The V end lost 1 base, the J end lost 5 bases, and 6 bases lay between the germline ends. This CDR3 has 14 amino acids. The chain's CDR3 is CASSEGTDNSPLHF. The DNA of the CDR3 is TGTGCCAGCAGTGAAGGCACCGATAATTCACCCCTCCACTTT.

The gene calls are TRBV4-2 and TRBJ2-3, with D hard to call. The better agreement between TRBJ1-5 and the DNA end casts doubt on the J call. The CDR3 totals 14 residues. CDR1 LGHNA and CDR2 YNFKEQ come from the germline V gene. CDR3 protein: CASSQELATDTQHF. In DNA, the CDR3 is TGTGCCAGCAGCCAAGAGCTAGCCACAGATACGCAGCATTTT.

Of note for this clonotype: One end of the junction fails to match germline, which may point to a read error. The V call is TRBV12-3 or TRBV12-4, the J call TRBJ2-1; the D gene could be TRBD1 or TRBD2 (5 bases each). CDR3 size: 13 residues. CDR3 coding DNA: TGTGCCAACAGTCCCCCCTCGAGGGTCGGGGCTTTCTTC. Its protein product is CANSPPSRVGAFF.

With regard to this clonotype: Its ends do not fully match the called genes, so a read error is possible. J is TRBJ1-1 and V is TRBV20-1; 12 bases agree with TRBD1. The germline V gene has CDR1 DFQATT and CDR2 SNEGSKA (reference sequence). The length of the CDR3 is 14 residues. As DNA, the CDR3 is TGCACTGCTAGAGATAGGGACAGGGGGCTGTTGGCTTTCTTT. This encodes CTARDRDRGLLAFF.